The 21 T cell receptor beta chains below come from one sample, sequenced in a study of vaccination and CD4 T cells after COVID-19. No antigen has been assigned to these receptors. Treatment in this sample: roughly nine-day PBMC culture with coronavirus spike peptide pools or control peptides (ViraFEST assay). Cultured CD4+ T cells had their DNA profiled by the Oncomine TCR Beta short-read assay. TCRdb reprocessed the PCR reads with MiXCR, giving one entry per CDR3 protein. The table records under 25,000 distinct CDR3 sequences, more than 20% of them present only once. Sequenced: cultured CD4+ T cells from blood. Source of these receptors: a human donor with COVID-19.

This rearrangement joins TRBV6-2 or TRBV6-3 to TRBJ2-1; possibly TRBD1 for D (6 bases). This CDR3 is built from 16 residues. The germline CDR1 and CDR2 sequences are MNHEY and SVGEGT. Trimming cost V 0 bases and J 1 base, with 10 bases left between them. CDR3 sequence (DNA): TGTGCCAGCAGTTACTCGTTACAGGGTTCCTACAATGAGCAGTTCTTC. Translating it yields CASSYSLQGSYNEQFF.

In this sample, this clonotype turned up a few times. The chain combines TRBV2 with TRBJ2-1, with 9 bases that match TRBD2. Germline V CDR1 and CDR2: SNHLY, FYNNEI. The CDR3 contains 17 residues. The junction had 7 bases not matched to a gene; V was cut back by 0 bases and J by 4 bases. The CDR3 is CASSEAGSRGGYNEQFF. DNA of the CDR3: TGTGCCAGCAGTGAAGCGGGGTCGCGGGGGGGTTACAATGAGCAGTTCTTC.

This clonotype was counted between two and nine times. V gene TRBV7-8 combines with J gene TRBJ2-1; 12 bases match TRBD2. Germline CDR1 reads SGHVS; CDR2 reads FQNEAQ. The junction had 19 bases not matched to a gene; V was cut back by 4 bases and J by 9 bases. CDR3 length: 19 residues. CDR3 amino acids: CASSSRLAGVSKASGEQFF. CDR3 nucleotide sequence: TGTGCCAGCAGCTCCCGACTAGCGGGGGTATCAAAGGCGTCTGGTGAGCAGTTCTTC.

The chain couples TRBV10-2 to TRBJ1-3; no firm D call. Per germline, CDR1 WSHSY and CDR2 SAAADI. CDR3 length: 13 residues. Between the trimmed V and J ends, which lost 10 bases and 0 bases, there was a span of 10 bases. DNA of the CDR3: TGCGCCACATCTGAGAGCTCTGGAAACACCATATATTTT. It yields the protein CATSESSGNTIYF.

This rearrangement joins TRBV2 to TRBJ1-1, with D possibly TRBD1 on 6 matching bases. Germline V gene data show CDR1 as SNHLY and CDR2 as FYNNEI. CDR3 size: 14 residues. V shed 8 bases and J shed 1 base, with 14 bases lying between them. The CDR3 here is CASSGGSWNTEAFF. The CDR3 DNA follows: TGTGCCAGCTCTGGGGGCAGCTGGAACACTGAAGCTTTCTTT.

The CDR3 DNA is TGCGCCAGCAGTGGGACAGGGGGCAGTCAGCCCCAGCATTTT. Its translation: CASSGTGGSQPQHF. The gene calls are TRBV10-2 and TRBJ1-5, with 11 bases aligning to TRBD1. CDR3 length equals 14 residues. With V trimmed by 4 bases and J by 6 bases, 2 bases remained unmatched. Germline V lookup: CDR1 WSHSY, CDR2 SAAADI.

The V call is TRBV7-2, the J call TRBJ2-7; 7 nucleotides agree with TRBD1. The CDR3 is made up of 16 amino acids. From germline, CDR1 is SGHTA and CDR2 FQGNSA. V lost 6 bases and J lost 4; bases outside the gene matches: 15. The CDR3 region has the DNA TGTGCCAGCAGTTCCCGCTCGCAGGGGGATCGATACGAGCAGTACTTC. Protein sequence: CASSSRSQGDRYEQYF.

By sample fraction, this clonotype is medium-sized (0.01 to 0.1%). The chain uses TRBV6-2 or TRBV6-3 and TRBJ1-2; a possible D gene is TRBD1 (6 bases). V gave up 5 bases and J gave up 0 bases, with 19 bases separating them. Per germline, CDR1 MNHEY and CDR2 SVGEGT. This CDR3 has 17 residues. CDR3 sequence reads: CASSKDSSTDTNYGYTF. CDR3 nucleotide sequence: TGTGCCAGCAGTAAGGACAGTTCCACCGACACTAACTATGGCTACACCTTC.

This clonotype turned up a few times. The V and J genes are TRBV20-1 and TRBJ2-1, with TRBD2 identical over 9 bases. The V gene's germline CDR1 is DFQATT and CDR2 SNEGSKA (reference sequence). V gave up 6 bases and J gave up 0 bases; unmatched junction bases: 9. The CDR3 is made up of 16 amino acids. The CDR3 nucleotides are TGCAGTGCCCCAGGGCTAGCGGGGAGCTCCTACAATGAGCAGTTCTTC. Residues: CSAPGLAGSSYNEQFF.

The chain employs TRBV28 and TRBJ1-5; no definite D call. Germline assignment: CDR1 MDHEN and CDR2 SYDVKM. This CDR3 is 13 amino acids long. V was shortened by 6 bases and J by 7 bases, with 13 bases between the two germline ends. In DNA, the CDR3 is TGTGCCAGCAGGACGCAACTGGGGCAGCCCCAGCATTTT. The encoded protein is CASRTQLGQPQHF.

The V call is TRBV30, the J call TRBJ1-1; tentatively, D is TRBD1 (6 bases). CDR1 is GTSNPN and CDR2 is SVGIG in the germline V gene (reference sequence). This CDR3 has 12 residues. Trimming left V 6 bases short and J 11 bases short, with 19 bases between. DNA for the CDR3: TGTGCCTGCGCGGACAGACAACGTCGGGCTTTCTTT. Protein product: CACADRQRRAFF.

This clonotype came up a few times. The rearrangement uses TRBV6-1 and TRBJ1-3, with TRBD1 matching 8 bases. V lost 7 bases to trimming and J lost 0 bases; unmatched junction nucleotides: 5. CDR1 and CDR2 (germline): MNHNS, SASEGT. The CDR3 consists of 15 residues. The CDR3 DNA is TGTGCCAGCACTACGACAGGGGACTCTGGAAACACCATATATTTT. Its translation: CASTTTGDSGNTIYF.

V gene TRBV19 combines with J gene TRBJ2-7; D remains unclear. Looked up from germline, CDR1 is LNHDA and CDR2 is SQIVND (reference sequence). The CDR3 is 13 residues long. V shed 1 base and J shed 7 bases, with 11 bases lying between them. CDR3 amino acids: CASSIVKPGEQYF. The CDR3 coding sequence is TGTGCCAGTAGTATAGTAAAACCCGGGGAGCAGTACTTC. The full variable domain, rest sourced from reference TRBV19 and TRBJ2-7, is DGGITQSPKYLFRKEGQNVTLSCEQNLNHDAMYWYRQDPGQGLRLIYYSQIVNDFQKGDIAEGYSVSREKKESFPLTVTSAQKNPTAFYLCASSIVKPGEQYFGPGTRLTVT.

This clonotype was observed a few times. This CDR3 reads CASSLSGQGTSPLHF. The DNA of the CDR3 is TGTGCCAGCAGCTTAAGTGGACAGGGGACGTCACCCCTCCACTTT. This chain links TRBV7-9 with TRBJ1-6; TRBD1 agrees at 9 bases. Germline V gene sequence: CDR1 SEHNR, CDR2 FQNEAQ (reference sequence). After removal of 2 bases from V and 10 bases from J, the junction contained 6 bases not matched to a gene. The CDR3 loop spans 15 amino acids.

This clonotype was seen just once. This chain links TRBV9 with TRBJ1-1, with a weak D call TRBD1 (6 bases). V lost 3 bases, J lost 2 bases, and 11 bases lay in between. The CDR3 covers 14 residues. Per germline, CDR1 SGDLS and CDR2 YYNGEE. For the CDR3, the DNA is TGTGCCAGCAGCGGACCAGGGGAAAACACTGAAGCTTTCTTT. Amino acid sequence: CASSGPGENTEAFF. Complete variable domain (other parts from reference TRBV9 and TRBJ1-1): DSGVTQTPKHLITATGQRVTLRCSPRSGDLSVYWYQQSLDQGLQFLIQYYNGEERAKGNILERFSAQQFPDLHSELNLSSLELGDSALYFCASSGPGENTEAFFGQGTRLTVV.

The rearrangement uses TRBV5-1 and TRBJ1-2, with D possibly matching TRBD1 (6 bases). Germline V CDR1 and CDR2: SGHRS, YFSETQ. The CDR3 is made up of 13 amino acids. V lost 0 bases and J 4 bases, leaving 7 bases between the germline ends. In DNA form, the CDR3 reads TGCGCCAGCAGCTTGGGAGGGGGCTATGGCTACACCTTC. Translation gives CASSLGGGYGYTF.

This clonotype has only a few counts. CDR3 amino acids: CASSQGTTNEKLFF. CDR3 sequence (DNA): TGCGCCAGCAGCCAAGGAACAACTAATGAAAAACTGTTTTTT. V is TRBV4-1 and J is TRBJ1-4, with unresolved D. The V end lost 1 base, the J end lost 0 bases, and 3 bases lay between the germline ends. Germline assignment: CDR1 MGHRA and CDR2 YSYEKL. The CDR3 contains 14 residues.

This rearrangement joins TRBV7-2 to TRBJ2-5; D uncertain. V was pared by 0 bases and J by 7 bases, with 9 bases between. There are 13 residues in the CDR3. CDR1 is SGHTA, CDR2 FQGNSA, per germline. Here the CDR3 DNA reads TGTGCCAGCAGCTTAGCCCAACGGCGGACCCAGTACTTC. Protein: CASSLAQRRTQYF.

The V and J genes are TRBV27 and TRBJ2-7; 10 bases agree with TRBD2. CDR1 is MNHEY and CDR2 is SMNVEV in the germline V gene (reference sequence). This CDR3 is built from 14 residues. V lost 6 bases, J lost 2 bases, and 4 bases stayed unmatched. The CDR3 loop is CASRRSGGAYEQYF. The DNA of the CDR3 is TGTGCCAGCAGACGAAGCGGGGGGGCCTACGAGCAGTACTTC.

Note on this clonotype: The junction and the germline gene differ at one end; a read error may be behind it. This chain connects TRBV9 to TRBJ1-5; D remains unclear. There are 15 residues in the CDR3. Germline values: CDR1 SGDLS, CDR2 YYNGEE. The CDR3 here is CASSEGRPDKSAPAF. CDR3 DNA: TGTGCCAGCAGCGAAGGAAGGCCCGATAAATCAGCCCCAGCATTT.

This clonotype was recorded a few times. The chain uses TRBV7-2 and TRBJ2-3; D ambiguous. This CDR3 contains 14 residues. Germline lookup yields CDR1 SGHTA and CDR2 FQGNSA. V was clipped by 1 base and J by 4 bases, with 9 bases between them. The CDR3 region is CASSLGGSADTQYF. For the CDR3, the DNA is TGTGCCAGCAGCTTAGGGGGTTCGGCAGATACGCAGTATTTT. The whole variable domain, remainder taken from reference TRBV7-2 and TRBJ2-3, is GAGVSQSPSNKVTEKGKDVELRCDPISGHTALYWYRQSLGQGLEFLIYFQGNSAPDKSGLPSDRFSAERTGGSVSTLTIQRTQQEDSAVYLCASSLGGSADTQYFGPGTRLTVL.